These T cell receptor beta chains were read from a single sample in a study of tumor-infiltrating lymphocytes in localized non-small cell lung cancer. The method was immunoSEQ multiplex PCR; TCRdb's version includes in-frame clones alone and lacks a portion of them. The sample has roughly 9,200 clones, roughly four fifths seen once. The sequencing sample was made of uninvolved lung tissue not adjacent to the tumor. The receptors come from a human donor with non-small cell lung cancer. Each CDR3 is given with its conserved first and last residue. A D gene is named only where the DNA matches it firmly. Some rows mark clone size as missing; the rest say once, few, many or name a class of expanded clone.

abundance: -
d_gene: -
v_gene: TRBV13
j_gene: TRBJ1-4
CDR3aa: CASSLTGTTEKLFF
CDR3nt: TGTGCCAGCAGCTTAACAGGAACCACAGAAAAACTGTTTTTT

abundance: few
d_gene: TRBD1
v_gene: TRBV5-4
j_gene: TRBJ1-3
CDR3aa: CASSTGQGGVARGNTIYF
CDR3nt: TGTGCCAGCAGCACGGGACAGGGAGGGGTTGCTCGAGGAAACACCATATATTTT

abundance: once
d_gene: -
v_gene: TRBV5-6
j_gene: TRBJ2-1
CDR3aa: CASSYDNEQFF
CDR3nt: TGTGCCAGCAGCTATGACAATGAGCAGTTCTTC

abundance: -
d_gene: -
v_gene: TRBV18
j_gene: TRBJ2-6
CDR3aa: CASSPTGSSGANVLTF
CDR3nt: TGTGCCAGCTCCCCAACGGGGAGCTCTGGGGCCAACGTCCTGACTTTC

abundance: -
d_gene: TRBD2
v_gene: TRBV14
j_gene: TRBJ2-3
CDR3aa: CASSPFSGGGSTDTQYF
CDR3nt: TGTGCCAGCAGCCCTTTCAGCGGCGGGGGAAGCACAGATACGCAGTATTTT

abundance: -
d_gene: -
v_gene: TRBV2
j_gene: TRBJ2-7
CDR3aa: CASSQSPRENPYF
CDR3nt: TGTGCCAGCAGTCAAAGCCCCCGGGAGAATCCGTACTTC

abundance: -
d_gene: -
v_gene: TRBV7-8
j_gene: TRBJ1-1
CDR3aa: CASSREGNTEAFF
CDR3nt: TGTGCCAGCAGCCGGGAGGGGAACACTGAAGCTTTCTTT

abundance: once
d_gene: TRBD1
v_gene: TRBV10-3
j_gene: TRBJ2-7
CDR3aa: CAIRSGQAGYEQYF
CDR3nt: TGTGCCATCCGCAGCGGACAGGCGGGCTACGAGCAGTACTTC

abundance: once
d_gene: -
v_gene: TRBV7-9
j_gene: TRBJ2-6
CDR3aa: CASRRTARSGANVLTF
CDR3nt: TGTGCCAGCAGGCGGACAGCACGCTCTGGGGCCAACGTCCTGACTTTC

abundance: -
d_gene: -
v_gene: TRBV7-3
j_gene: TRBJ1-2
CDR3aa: CASSLGSGYGYTF
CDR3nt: TGTGCCAGCAGCCTAGGGTCTGGCTATGGCTACACCTTC

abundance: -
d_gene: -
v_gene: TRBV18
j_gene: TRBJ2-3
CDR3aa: CASSPNEADTQYF
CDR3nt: TGTGCCAGCTCACCTAATGAAGCGGATACGCAGTATTTT

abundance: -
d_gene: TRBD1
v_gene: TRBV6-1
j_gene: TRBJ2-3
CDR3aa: CASRRGQYTDTQYF
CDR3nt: TGTGCCAGCAGGAGGGGGCAATACACAGATACGCAGTATTTT

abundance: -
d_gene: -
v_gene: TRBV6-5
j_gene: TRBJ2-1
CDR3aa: CASSAGEDGYNEQFF
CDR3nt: TGTGCCAGCAGCGCCGGGGAGGACGGCTACAACGAGCAGTTCTTC

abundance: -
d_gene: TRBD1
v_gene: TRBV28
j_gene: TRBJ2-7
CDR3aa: CASSLLLAGQGANEQYF
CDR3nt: TGTGCCAGCAGTTTATTGCTCGCGGGACAGGGGGCCAACGAGCAGTACTTC

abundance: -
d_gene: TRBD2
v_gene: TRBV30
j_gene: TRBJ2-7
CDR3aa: CAWSGTSGTHEQYF
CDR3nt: TGTGCCTGGAGTGGGACTAGCGGGACCCACGAGCAGTACTTC

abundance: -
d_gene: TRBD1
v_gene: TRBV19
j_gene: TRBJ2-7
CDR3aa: CASSSRTGLRFYEQYF
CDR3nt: TGTGCCAGTAGTTCAAGGACAGGGCTGAGGTTCTACGAGCAGTACTTC

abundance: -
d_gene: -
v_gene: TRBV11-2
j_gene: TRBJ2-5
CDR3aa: CASSIAPTEETQYF
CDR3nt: TGTGCCAGCTCCATAGCTCCCACAGAGGAGACCCAGTACTTC

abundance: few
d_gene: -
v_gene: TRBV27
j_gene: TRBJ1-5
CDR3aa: CASSLGTSNQPQHF
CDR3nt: TGTGCCAGCAGTTTAGGGACCAGCAATCAGCCCCAGCATTTT

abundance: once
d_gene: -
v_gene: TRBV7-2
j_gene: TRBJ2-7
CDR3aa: CASSSTYEQYF
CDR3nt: TGTGCCAGCAGCTCCACCTACGAGCAGTACTTC

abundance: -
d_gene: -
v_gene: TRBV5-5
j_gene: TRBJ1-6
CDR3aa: CASSVIDNSPLHF
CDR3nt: TGTGCCAGCAGCGTAATAGATAATTCACCCCTCCACTTT

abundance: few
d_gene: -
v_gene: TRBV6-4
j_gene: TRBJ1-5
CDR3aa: CASSPESNQPQHF
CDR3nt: TGTGCCAGCTCCCCCGAGAGCAATCAGCCCCAGCATTTT

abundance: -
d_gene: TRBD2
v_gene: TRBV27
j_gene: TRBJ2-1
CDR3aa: CASSVGRVYNEQFF
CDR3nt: TGTGCCAGCAGTGTCGGGAGGGTTTACAATGAGCAGTTCTTC

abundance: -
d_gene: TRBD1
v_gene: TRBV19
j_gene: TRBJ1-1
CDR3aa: CASSIGPGGTEAFF
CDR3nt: TGTGCCAGTAGTATCGGACCAGGGGGCACTGAAGCTTTCTTT

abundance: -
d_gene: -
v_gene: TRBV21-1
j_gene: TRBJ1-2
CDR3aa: CASSIGSNYGYTF
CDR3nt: TGTGCCAGCAGCATAGGTTCCAACTATGGCTACACCTTC

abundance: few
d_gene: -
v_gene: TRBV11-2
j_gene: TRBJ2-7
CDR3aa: CASSLEPSSYEQYF
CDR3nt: TGTGCCAGCAGCTTAGAACCTAGCTCCTACGAGCAGTACTTC

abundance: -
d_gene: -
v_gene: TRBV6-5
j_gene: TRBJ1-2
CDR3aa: CARGHRVIYGYTF
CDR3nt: TGTGCCAGGGGTCACAGGGTGATCTATGGCTACACCTTC

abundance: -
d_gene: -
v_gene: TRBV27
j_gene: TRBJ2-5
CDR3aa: CASSPPHGSNQETQYF
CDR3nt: TGTGCCAGCAGCCCTCCTCATGGAAGTAACCAAGAGACCCAGTACTTC

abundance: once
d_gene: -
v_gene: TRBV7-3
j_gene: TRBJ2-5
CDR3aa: CASSVVPGRRETQYF
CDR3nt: TGTGCCAGCAGCGTAGTCCCAGGGAGGAGGGAGACCCAGTACTTC

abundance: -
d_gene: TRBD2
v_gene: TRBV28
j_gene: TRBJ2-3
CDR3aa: CASSRTSGTDTQYF
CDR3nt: TGTGCCAGCAGCCGGACTAGCGGCACAGATACGCAGTATTTT

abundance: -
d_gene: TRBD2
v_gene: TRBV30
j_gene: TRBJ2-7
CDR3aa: CAWSNSGSRSYEQYF
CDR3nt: TGTGCCTGGAGTAATAGCGGGAGTAGGTCCTACGAGCAGTACTTC

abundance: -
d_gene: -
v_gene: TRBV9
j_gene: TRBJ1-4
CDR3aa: CASSPRGGGNEKLFF
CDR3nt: TGTGCCAGCAGCCCCCGGGGGGGTGGTAATGAAAAACTGTTTTTT

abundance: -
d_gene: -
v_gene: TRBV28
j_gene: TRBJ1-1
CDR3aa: CASRNDLNTEAFF
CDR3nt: TGTGCCAGCAGGAACGATTTGAACACTGAAGCTTTCTTT

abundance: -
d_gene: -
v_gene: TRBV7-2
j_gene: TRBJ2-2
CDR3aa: CASSLLQNTGELFF
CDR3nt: TGTGCCAGCAGCTTATTACAGAACACCGGGGAGCTGTTTTTT

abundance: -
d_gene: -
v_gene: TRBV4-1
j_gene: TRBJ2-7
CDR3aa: CASSLAVGISYEQYF
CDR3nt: TGCGCCAGCAGCCTTGCGGTAGGGATCTCCTACGAGCAGTACTTC

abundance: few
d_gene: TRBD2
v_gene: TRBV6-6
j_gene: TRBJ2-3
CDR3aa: CASSPTGGGGTDTQYF
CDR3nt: TGTGCCAGCAGTCCCACGGGGGGGGGAGGGACAGATACGCAGTATTTT

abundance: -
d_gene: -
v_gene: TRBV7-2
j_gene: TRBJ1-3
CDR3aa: CASSLGGGWGNTIYF
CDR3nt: TGTGCCAGCAGCTTAGGCGGGGGATGGGGAAACACCATATATTTT

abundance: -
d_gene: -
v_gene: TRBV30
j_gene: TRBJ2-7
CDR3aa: CAWSGLEGTAYEQYF
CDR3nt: TGTGCCTGGAGTGGGCTCGAGGGGACGGCCTACGAGCAGTACTTC

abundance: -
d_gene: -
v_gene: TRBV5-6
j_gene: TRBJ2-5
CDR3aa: CASSLGPEETQYF
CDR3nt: TGTGCCAGCAGCTTGGGTCCGGAGGAGACCCAGTACTTC